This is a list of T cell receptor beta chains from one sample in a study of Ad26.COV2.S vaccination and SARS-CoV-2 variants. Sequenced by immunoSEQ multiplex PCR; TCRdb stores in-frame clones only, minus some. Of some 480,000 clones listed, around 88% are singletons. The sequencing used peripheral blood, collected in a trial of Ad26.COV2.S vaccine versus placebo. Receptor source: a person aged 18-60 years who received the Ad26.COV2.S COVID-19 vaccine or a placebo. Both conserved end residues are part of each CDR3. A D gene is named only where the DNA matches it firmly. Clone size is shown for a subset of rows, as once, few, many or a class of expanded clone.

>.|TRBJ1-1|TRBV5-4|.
CASSPVGGRTEAFF
TGTGCCAGCAGCCCGGTTGGGGGGCGGACTGAAGCTTTCTTT
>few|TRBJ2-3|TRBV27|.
CASSRSTDTQYF
TGTGCCAGCAGTCGATCCACAGATACGCAGTATTTT
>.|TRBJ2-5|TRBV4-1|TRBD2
CASSHLAGGPVETQYF
TGCGCCAGCAGCCACCTAGCGGGAGGGCCCGTGGAGACCCAGTACTTC
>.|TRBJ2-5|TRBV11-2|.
CASSLGQETQYF
TGTGCCAGCAGCTTGGGTCAAGAGACCCAGTACTTC
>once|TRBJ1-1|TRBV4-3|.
CASSQDQVAEGSEAFF
TGCGCCAGCAGCCAAGATCAGGTGGCAGAAGGGAGTGAAGCTTTCTTT
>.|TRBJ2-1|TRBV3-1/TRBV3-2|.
CASSQARRKQGRVSNEQFF
TGTGCCAGCAGCCAAGCACGAAGGAAGCAGGGGCGCGTTTCCAATGAGCAGTTCTTC
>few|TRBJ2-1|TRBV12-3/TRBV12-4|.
CASSPRTIEQFF
TGTGCCAGCAGTCCAAGGACTATAGAGCAGTTCTTC
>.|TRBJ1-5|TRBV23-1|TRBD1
CASSGSRDRARGSNQPQHF
TGCGCCAGCAGCGGGTCGAGGGACAGGGCCCGTGGTAGCAATCAGCCCCAGCATTTT
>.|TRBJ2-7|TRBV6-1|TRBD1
CASSPKTGKVSVQYF
TGTGCCAGCAGTCCGAAGACAGGGAAGGTTAGCGTGCAGTACTTC
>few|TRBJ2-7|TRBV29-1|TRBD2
CSVRGRVGSYEQYF
TGCAGCGTTCGCGGGAGGGTGGGCTCCTACGAGCAGTACTTC
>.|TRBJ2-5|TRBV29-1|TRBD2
CSFGGGWGQYF
TGCAGCTTCGGCGGGGGATGGGGCCAGTACTTC
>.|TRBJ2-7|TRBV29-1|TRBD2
CSVGTSGSYEQYF
TGCAGCGTGGGAACTAGCGGGAGTTACGAGCAGTACTTC
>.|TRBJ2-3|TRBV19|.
CASSVSAGTYGADTQYF
TGTGCCAGTAGTGTCTCTGCCGGGACCTACGGCGCAGATACGCAGTATTTT
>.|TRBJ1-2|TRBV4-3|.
CASSPAQGIGYGYTF
TGCGCCAGCAGCCCGGCACAGGGAATCGGCTATGGCTACACCTTC
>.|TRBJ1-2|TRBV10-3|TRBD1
CASKLQGSLFNYGYTF
TGTGCCAGCAAGTTACAGGGGAGCTTATTCAACTATGGCTACACCTTC
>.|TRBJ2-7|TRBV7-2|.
CASSFGPRGRSRGEQYF
TGTGCCAGCAGCTTTGGGCCCCGGGGGAGGAGCAGAGGGGAGCAGTACTTC
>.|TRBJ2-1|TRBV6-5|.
CASRVSDEQFF
TGTGCCAGCAGAGTCAGCGATGAGCAGTTCTTC
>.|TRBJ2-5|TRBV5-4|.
CASSPGRQETQYF
TGTGCCAGCAGCCCTGGGAGACAAGAGACCCAGTACTTC
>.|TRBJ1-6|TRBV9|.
CASSPYRDNSPLHF
TGTGCCAGCAGCCCATACAGGGACAATTCACCCCTCCACTTT
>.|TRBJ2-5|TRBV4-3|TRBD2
CASSQDHGTSGQETQYF
TGCGCCAGCAGCCAAGATCACGGGACTAGCGGGCAAGAGACCCAGTACTTC
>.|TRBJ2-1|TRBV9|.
CASGPNNEQFF
TGTGCCAGCGGACCAAACAATGAGCAGTTCTTC
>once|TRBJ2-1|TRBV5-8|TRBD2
CASRFGRGVSYNEQFF
TGTGCCAGCAGGTTCGGGCGGGGGGTCTCCTACAATGAGCAGTTCTTC
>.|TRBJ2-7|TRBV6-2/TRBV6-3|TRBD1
CASSYSRGLYEQYF
TGTGCCAGCAGTTATTCCAGGGGGCTTTACGAGCAGTACTTC